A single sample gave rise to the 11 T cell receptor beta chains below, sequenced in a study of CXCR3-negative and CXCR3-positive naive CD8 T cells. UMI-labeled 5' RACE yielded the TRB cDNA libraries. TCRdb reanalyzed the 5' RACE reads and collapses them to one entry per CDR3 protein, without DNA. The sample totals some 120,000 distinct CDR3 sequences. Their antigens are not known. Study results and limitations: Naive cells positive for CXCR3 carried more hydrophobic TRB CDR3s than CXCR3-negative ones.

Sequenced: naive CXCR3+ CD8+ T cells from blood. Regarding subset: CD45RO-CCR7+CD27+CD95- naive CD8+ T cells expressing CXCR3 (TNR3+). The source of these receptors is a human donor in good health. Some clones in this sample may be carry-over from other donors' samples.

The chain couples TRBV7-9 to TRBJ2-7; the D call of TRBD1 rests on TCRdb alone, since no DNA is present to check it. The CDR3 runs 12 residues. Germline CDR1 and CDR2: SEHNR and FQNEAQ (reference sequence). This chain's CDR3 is CASSGTTDEQYF.

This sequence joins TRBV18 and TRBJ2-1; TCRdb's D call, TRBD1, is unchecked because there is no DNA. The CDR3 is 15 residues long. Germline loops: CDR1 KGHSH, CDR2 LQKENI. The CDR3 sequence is CASSPDREYVHEQFF.

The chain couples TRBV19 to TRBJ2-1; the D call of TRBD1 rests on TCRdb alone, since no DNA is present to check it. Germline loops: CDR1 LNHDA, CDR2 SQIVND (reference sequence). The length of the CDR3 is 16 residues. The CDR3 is CASPLVGLGVGGEQFF.

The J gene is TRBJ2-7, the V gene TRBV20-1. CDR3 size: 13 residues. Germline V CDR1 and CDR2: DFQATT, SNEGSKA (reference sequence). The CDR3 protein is CSAFTVVDYEQYF.

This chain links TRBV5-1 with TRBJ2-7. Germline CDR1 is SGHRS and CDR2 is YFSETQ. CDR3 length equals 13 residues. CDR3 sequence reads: CASSLDRSYEQYF.

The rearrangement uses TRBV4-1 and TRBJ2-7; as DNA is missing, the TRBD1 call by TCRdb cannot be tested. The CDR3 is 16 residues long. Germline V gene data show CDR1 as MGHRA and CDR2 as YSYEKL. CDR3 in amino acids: CASSHPGQGDSYEQYF.

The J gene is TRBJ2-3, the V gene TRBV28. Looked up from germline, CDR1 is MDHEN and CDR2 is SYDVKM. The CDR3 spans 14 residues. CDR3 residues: CASSFTVGTDTQYF.

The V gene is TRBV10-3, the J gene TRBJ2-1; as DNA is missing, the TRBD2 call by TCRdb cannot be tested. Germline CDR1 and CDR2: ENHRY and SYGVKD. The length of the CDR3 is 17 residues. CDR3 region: CAISDGVGLGPYNEQFF.

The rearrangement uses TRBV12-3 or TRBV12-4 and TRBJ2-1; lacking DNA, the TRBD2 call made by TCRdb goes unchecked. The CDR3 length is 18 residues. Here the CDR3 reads CASSFWAVGREGSNEQFF.

The CDR3 spells CSARDRKLPGLGANEQFF. The chain is built from TRBV20-1 and TRBJ2-1; TCRdb's D call, TRBD2, is unchecked because there is no DNA. The germline gives CDR1 DFQATT, CDR2 SNEGSKA (reference sequence). The CDR3 is made up of 18 amino acids.

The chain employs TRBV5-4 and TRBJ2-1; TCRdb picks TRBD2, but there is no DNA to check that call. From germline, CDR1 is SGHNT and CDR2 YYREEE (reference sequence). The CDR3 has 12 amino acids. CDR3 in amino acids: CASGREYNEQFF.